A selection of T cell receptor beta chains follows, all from one sample in a study of blood T cell repertoires in COVID-19. The assay was immunoSEQ multiplex PCR, and TCRdb's table has in-frame clones only and misses some. Of some 340,000 clones listed, more than 90% are singletons. Input material: PBMCs or T cells enriched from blood (not recorded which). These receptors originate from a woman aged 25 to 39 who had been exposed to COVID-19. Each CDR3 is given with its conserved first and last residue. D genes are given only for firm matches. Size is omitted from some rows. Given values are once, few, many or a class for expanded clones.

CDR3nt | CDR3aa | v_gene | d_gene | abundance | j_gene
TGTGCCATCCGACTAGCGGGGCTCAATGAGCAGTTCTTC | CAIRLAGLNEQFF | TRBV27 | TRBD2 | once | TRBJ2-1
TGTGCCAGTCTCTTTAGCACAGATACGCAGTATTTT | CASLFSTDTQYF | TRBV19 | . | . | TRBJ2-3
TGCGCCAGCAGCTCGGGACAGGGCCTAGGGATGGTCCACTTT | CASSSGQGLGMVHF | TRBV5-1 | TRBD1 | . | TRBJ1-6
TGTGCCAGCAGCTCTGCCGACCCTCTAGCGGGGGTACACAATGAGCAGTTCTTC | CASSSADPLAGVHNEQFF | TRBV6-2/TRBV6-3 | TRBD2 | . | TRBJ2-1
TGTGCCAGCTCACCACAGGGACAGCCTAACTATGGCTACACCTTC | CASSPQGQPNYGYTF | TRBV18 | TRBD1 | . | TRBJ1-2
TGTGCCAGCAGCTTAGGAGGGTCGCGGATCAATCAGCCCCAGCATTTT | CASSLGGSRINQPQHF | TRBV7-8 | . | once | TRBJ1-5
TGTGCCAGCAGCCAACAGGGCGGAGATACGCAGTATTTT | CASSQQGGDTQYF | TRBV4-2 | . | . | TRBJ2-3
TGCGCCAGCACCGGACAGGGGTTTGATACGCAGTATTTT | CASTGQGFDTQYF | TRBV5-1 | TRBD1 | . | TRBJ2-3
TGTGCCAGCAGCTTGGGCGGACAGGGGGCGAAAAAAACTGAAGCTTTCTTT | CASSLGGQGAKKTEAFF | TRBV7-2 | TRBD1 | . | TRBJ1-1
TGTGCCAGCAGCTTAGCCTGGGACAGGGGTCGTACTGAGCAGTTCTTC | CASSLAWDRGRTEQFF | TRBV11-3 | TRBD1 | . | TRBJ2-1
TGTGCCAGCAGTTACCTGGAGGGGACAGGAGGGGCCACTGAAGCTTTCTTT | CASSYLEGTGGATEAFF | TRBV11-2 | TRBD1 | . | TRBJ1-1
TGTGCCAGCAGTGCGCTACCTTCTGGGGCCAACGTCCTGACTTTC | CASSALPSGANVLTF | TRBV2 | . | . | TRBJ2-6
TGTGCCAGCAGCCCACTTCTGGGACAGGGAGGATATAACTATGGCTACACCTTC | CASSPLLGQGGYNYGYTF | TRBV7-9 | TRBD1 | . | TRBJ1-2
TGTGCCAGCAGCTTGGGCGGGGGTTCCTACGAGCAGTACTTC | CASSLGGGSYEQYF | TRBV5-4 | TRBD2 | . | TRBJ2-7
TGCGCCGGACAAATGACAGGGACAAATAGCAATCAGCCCCAGCATTTT | CAGQMTGTNSNQPQHF | TRBV10-1 | TRBD1 | once | TRBJ1-5
TGTGCCAGCAGCCAGTTTCGGACAGGGGTGGGGAACACTGAAGCTTTCTTT | CASSQFRTGVGNTEAFF | TRBV7-2 | TRBD1 | . | TRBJ1-1
TGCGCCAGCAGCAACAGGGGGGGGGCAGATACGCAGTATTTT | CASSNRGGADTQYF | TRBV4-3 | . | . | TRBJ2-3
TGTGCCAGCAGCGGGGGGGCCGAGACCCAGTACTTC | CASSGGAETQYF | TRBV6-2/TRBV6-3 | TRBD2 | . | TRBJ2-5
TGTGCCAGCAGTGACGACTATGGCTACACCTTC | CASSDDYGYTF | TRBV6-1 | . | few | TRBJ1-2
TGCGCCAGCAGCAACAGGGCTGGCTACACCTTC | CASSNRAGYTF | TRBV5-1 | . | . | TRBJ1-2
TGCGCCAGCAGCAGGGACGCGGGGGCTCGCCAGCCCCAGCATTTT | CASSRDAGARQPQHF | TRBV5-1 | . | . | TRBJ1-5
TGTGCCAGCAGCGCGGCCCACACCCTCACGGTCTACGAGCAGTACTTC | CASSAAHTLTVYEQYF | TRBV7-9 | . | . | TRBJ2-7
TGTGCCAGCAGTAAACCGACAGGGACCGCCAATGAGCAGTTCTTC | CASSKPTGTANEQFF | TRBV6-5 | TRBD1 | . | TRBJ2-1
TGTGCCAGTAGTAGTGGACAGATCCAAGAGACCCAGTACTTC | CASSSGQIQETQYF | TRBV19 | . | . | TRBJ2-5
TGTGCCACCAGCAGAGATCCTAGCAATACAGATACGCAGTATTTT | CATSRDPSNTDTQYF | TRBV15 | . | few | TRBJ2-3
TGTGCTAGTGGTTTGGCCGGGGGGGCCGGCAATGAGCAGTTCTTC | CASGLAGGAGNEQFF | TRBV12-5 | TRBD2 | . | TRBJ2-1